This T cell receptor (beta chain) was captured by sequencing in a study of neurological immune-mediated disorders. Study details: For the approximately 35 multiple sclerosis patients, the disease was relapsing-remitting in roughly 31 and secondary progressive in 3.

TCRdb independently ran MiXCR on the 5' RACE reads; one entry per CDR3 protein. The sample comprises roughly 89,000 distinct CDR3 sequences, about 2.5% of which are singletons, and about 1.1% rests with the top ten. The table lists this clonotype with many counts. Germline V CDR1 and CDR2: DFQATT, SNEGSKA (reference sequence). CDR3 length equals 17 residues. The junction had 14 bases not matched to a gene; V was cut back by 3 bases and J by 5 bases. The chain is built from TRBV20-1 and TRBJ2-3; 10 nucleotides line up with TRBD2. Sequencing used PBMCs. This clonotype was obtained from a woman in her thirties with multiple sclerosis. CDR3 sequence (DNA): TGCAGTGCTAGTCGCGACGGGACTAGCGATCTTAGAGATACGCAGTATTTT. It translates to CSASRDGTSDLRDTQYF.